These T cell receptor beta chains were read from a single sample in a study of shared T cell receptors in the human thymus. The protocol was immunoSEQ multiplex PCR, while the TCRdb copy is restricted to in-frame clones and leaves out a portion. The data hold about 380,000 clones, with 95% observed a single time. The sample comprised thymocytes. These receptors all come from a human donor. Both conserved end residues are part of each CDR3. The D gene is left open where the match is weak. A row's size may be missing; if present it is once, few, many or a size class.

V gene: TRBV7-6
D gene: NA
J gene: TRBJ2-1
clone size: NA
CDR3 protein: CASSLRERGNEQFF
CDR3 DNA: TGTGCCAGCAGCTTAAGAGAGCGTGGGAATGAGCAGTTCTTC

V gene: TRBV21-1
D gene: NA
J gene: TRBJ2-3
clone size: NA
CDR3 protein: CASPRPGAPITDTQYF
CDR3 DNA: TGTGCCAGCCCCCGCCCGGGGGCACCGATCACAGATACGCAGTATTTT

V gene: TRBV30
D gene: NA
J gene: TRBJ2-1
clone size: NA
CDR3 protein: CAWTHTGTSYNEQFF
CDR3 DNA: TGTGCCTGGACCCATACAGGGACTTCCTACAATGAGCAGTTCTTC

V gene: TRBV9
D gene: TRBD1
J gene: TRBJ2-7
clone size: NA
CDR3 protein: CASSVLEHRTGDEQYF
CDR3 DNA: TGTGCCAGCAGCGTCCTAGAACACAGGACAGGGGATGAGCAGTACTTC

V gene: TRBV28
D gene: NA
J gene: TRBJ2-3
clone size: NA
CDR3 protein: CASSFWAGITDTQYF
CDR3 DNA: TGTGCCAGCAGTTTTTGGGCAGGGATCACAGATACGCAGTATTTT

V gene: TRBV7-2
D gene: TRBD2
J gene: TRBJ2-2
clone size: once
CDR3 protein: CASSSHKKREVAGELFF
CDR3 DNA: TGTGCCAGCAGCTCGCATAAAAAGCGGGAGGTAGCCGGGGAGCTGTTTTTT

V gene: TRBV28
D gene: NA
J gene: TRBJ2-7
clone size: once
CDR3 protein: CASSDRGDASGKYEQYF
CDR3 DNA: TGTGCCAGCAGCGACAGGGGGGACGCTAGCGGGAAGTACGAGCAGTACTTC

V gene: TRBV9
D gene: NA
J gene: TRBJ2-1
clone size: NA
CDR3 protein: CASSVAGVHNEQFF
CDR3 DNA: TGTGCCAGCAGCGTAGCGGGGGTCCACAATGAGCAGTTCTTC

V gene: TRBV5-1
D gene: TRBD2
J gene: TRBJ2-7
clone size: NA
CDR3 protein: CASSLGGEDLLTSGSPPVGEQYF
CDR3 DNA: TGCGCCAGCAGCTTGGGCGGGGAGGACCTATTGACTAGCGGGAGCCCCCCTGTAGGCGAGCAGTACTTC

V gene: TRBV28
D gene: NA
J gene: TRBJ1-4
clone size: NA
CDR3 protein: CASTIGTYPQSEKLFF
CDR3 DNA: TGTGCCAGCACGATCGGGACGTACCCTCAAAGCGAAAAACTGTTTTTT

V gene: TRBV7-6
D gene: NA
J gene: TRBJ2-7
clone size: NA
CDR3 protein: CASSPLKVGNYEQYF
CDR3 DNA: TGTGCCAGCAGCCCCCTCAAGGTGGGGAACTACGAGCAGTACTTC

V gene: TRBV28
D gene: NA
J gene: TRBJ1-5
clone size: NA
CDR3 protein: CASSTLGALPPPIRYSNQPQHF
CDR3 DNA: TGTGCCAGCAGTACTCTGGGGGCGCTTCCCCCTCCGATTCGTTATAGCAATCAGCCCCAGCATTTT

V gene: TRBV15
D gene: NA
J gene: TRBJ2-1
clone size: NA
CDR3 protein: CATSRDVGGDEQFF
CDR3 DNA: TGTGCCACCAGCAGAGATGTGGGCGGGGATGAGCAGTTCTTC

V gene: TRBV7-2
D gene: TRBD2
J gene: TRBJ2-1
clone size: NA
CDR3 protein: CASSLEAQLAGENEQFF
CDR3 DNA: TGTGCCAGCAGCTTAGAGGCTCAACTAGCGGGGGAAAATGAGCAGTTCTTC

V gene: TRBV10-3
D gene: NA
J gene: TRBJ1-2
clone size: NA
CDR3 protein: CAISETGIPNGYTF
CDR3 DNA: TGTGCCATCAGTGAGACAGGGATCCCCAATGGCTACACCTTC

V gene: TRBV27
D gene: TRBD2
J gene: TRBJ2-1
clone size: once
CDR3 protein: CASSPTSGIGNEQFF
CDR3 DNA: TGTGCCAGCAGCCCGACTAGCGGGATAGGCAATGAGCAGTTCTTC

V gene: TRBV11-3
D gene: TRBD2
J gene: TRBJ2-1
clone size: NA
CDR3 protein: CASSSVAGQDYNEQFF
CDR3 DNA: TGTGCCAGCAGCTCCGTAGCGGGGCAAGACTACAATGAGCAGTTCTTC

V gene: TRBV6-5
D gene: NA
J gene: TRBJ2-1
clone size: NA
CDR3 protein: CASRLLRGTDNEQFF
CDR3 DNA: TGTGCCAGCAGACTCCTTAGGGGGACTGACAATGAGCAGTTCTTC

V gene: TRBV4-2
D gene: NA
J gene: TRBJ2-3
clone size: once
CDR3 protein: CASSLYPQGRELDTQYF
CDR3 DNA: TGTGCCAGCAGCCTCTACCCCCAGGGGCGGGAGCTAGATACGCAGTATTTT

V gene: TRBV5-4
D gene: TRBD2
J gene: TRBJ2-3
clone size: NA
CDR3 protein: CASSFPLPSGRGIDTQYF
CDR3 DNA: TGTGCCAGCAGCTTCCCCCTTCCTAGCGGGAGGGGTATAGATACGCAGTATTTT

V gene: TRBV5-1
D gene: NA
J gene: TRBJ2-1
clone size: NA
CDR3 protein: CASSLGCGWEGEHNEQFF
CDR3 DNA: TGCGCCAGCAGCTTGGGATGCGGGTGGGAAGGGGAACACAATGAGCAGTTCTTC

V gene: TRBV28
D gene: TRBD2
J gene: TRBJ2-3
clone size: NA
CDR3 protein: CASSLFLFSGASTDTQYF
CDR3 DNA: TGTGCCAGCAGTTTATTCCTTTTTAGCGGGGCTAGCACAGATACGCAGTATTTT

V gene: TRBV28
D gene: NA
J gene: TRBJ1-1
clone size: NA
CDR3 protein: CASISRTGTPKRTEAFF
CDR3 DNA: TGTGCCAGCATTTCTCGTACCGGGACACCAAAAAGAACTGAAGCTTTCTTT

V gene: TRBV2
D gene: NA
J gene: TRBJ1-5
clone size: NA
CDR3 protein: CASSAYRMVDQPQHF
CDR3 DNA: TGTGCCAGCAGTGCCTACAGGATGGTGGATCAGCCCCAGCATTTT

V gene: TRBV19
D gene: NA
J gene: TRBJ2-1
clone size: NA
CDR3 protein: CASGISPDSLTAVEQFF
CDR3 DNA: TGTGCCAGTGGTATTTCGCCTGACAGCTTAACGGCTGTGGAGCAGTTCTTC

V gene: TRBV4-2
D gene: NA
J gene: TRBJ2-1
clone size: once
CDR3 protein: CASSQEGQGTSGNHNEQFF
CDR3 DNA: TGTGCCAGCAGCCAAGAAGGACAGGGTACTAGCGGTAATCACAATGAGCAGTTCTTC

V gene: TRBV28
D gene: NA
J gene: TRBJ1-5
clone size: NA
CDR3 protein: CASSRYPIGRVNGNQPQHF
CDR3 DNA: TGTGCCAGCAGCCGATACCCTATTGGACGGGTCAACGGCAATCAGCCCCAGCATTTT

V gene: TRBV27
D gene: TRBD2
J gene: TRBJ2-2
clone size: NA
CDR3 protein: CASTVRLAGGPDTGELFF
CDR3 DNA: TGTGCCAGCACCGTGAGACTAGCGGGAGGGCCTGACACCGGGGAGCTGTTTTTT

V gene: TRBV12-5
D gene: NA
J gene: TRBJ1-1
clone size: NA
CDR3 protein: CASGLGGVNTEAFF
CDR3 DNA: TGTGCTAGTGGTTTGGGGGGGGTAAACACTGAAGCTTTCTTT

V gene: TRBV9
D gene: TRBD2
J gene: TRBJ2-7
clone size: NA
CDR3 protein: CASSAEGGRAGEQYF
CDR3 DNA: TGTGCCAGCAGCGCCGAAGGCGGGAGGGCCGGCGAGCAGTACTTC

V gene: TRBV19
D gene: NA
J gene: TRBJ2-5
clone size: NA
CDR3 protein: CASSINRPPKETQYF
CDR3 DNA: TGTGCCAGTAGTATAAATCGACCTCCCAAAGAGACCCAGTACTTC

V gene: TRBV4-1
D gene: NA
J gene: TRBJ2-7
clone size: NA
CDR3 protein: CASSQGEAGQNEQYF
CDR3 DNA: TGCGCCAGCAGCCAAGGCGAGGCGGGACAAAACGAGCAGTACTTC

V gene: TRBV5-1
D gene: TRBD2
J gene: TRBJ2-3
clone size: once
CDR3 protein: CASSSPLAGGSDTQYF
CDR3 DNA: TGCGCCAGCAGCTCTCCTTTAGCGGGAGGCTCAGATACGCAGTATTTT

V gene: TRBV15
D gene: TRBD2
J gene: TRBJ2-7
clone size: NA
CDR3 protein: CATSNPSGSGHEQYF
CDR3 DNA: TGTGCCACCAGCAACCCTAGCGGGAGCGGCCACGAGCAGTACTTC

V gene: TRBV30
D gene: TRBD1
J gene: TRBJ1-5
clone size: NA
CDR3 protein: CAWSSGTGVPCPNQPQHF
CDR3 DNA: TGTGCCTGGAGTTCCGGGACAGGGGTCCCCTGCCCCAATCAGCCCCAGCATTTT

V gene: TRBV7-2
D gene: NA
J gene: TRBJ2-5
clone size: NA
CDR3 protein: CASRLVGVQETQYF
CDR3 DNA: TGTGCCAGCCGTCTAGTTGGGGTTCAAGAGACCCAGTACTTC

V gene: TRBV27
D gene: NA
J gene: TRBJ2-3
clone size: once
CDR3 protein: CASRERPYTDTQYF
CDR3 DNA: TGTGCCAGCAGGGAGCGGCCTTACACAGATACGCAGTATTTT

V gene: TRBV27
D gene: TRBD1
J gene: TRBJ1-4
clone size: NA
CDR3 protein: CASSFGRGRSEKLFF
CDR3 DNA: TGTGCCAGCAGTTTCGGCAGGGGGCGATCAGAAAAACTGTTTTTT

V gene: TRBV10-3
D gene: NA
J gene: TRBJ2-5
clone size: NA
CDR3 protein: CAISAMIEETQYF
CDR3 DNA: TGTGCCATCAGTGCGATGATTGAAGAGACCCAGTACTTC

V gene: TRBV4-2
D gene: NA
J gene: TRBJ2-7
clone size: once
CDR3 protein: CASSPTGSLWDHYEQYF
CDR3 DNA: TGTGCCAGCAGCCCGACGGGGAGCTTATGGGACCACTACGAGCAGTACTTC

V gene: TRBV28
D gene: NA
J gene: TRBJ2-7
clone size: NA
CDR3 protein: CASSLIAGTDLDEQYF
CDR3 DNA: TGTGCCAGCAGTTTAATCGCCGGGACGGATTTGGACGAGCAGTACTTC